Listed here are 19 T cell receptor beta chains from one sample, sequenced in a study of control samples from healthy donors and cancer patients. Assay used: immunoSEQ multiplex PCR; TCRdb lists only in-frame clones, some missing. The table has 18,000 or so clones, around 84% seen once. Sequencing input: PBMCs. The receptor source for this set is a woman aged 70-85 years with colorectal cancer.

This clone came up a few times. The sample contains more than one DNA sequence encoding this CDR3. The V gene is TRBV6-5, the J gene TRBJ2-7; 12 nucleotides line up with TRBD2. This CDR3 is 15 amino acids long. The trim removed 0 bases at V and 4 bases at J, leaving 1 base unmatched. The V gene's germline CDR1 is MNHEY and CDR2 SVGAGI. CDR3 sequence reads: CASSYSTSGRYEQYF. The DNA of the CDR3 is TGTGCCAGCAGTTACTCGACTAGCGGGAGATACGAGCAGTACTTC.

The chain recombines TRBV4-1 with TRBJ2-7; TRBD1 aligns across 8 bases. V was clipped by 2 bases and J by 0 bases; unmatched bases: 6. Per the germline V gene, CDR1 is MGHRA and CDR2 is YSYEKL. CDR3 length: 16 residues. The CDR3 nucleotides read TGCGCCAGCAGCCAACCGGGACAGGAGTACTCCTACGAGCAGTACTTC. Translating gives CASSQPGQEYSYEQYF.

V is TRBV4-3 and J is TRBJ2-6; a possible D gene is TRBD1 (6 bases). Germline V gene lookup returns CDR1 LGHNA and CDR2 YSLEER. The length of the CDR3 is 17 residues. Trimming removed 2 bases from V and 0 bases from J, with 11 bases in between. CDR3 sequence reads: CASSQYGQTSGANVLTF. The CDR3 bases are TGCGCCAGCAGCCAATATGGACAGACCTCTGGGGCCAACGTCCTGACTTTC.

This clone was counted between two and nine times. This CDR3 is CASTGGNTEAFF. In nucleotides, the CDR3 is TGCGCCAGCACTGGGGGTAACACTGAAGCTTTCTTT. The chain uses TRBV10-2 and TRBJ1-1, with D possibly being TRBD1 (5 bases). The CDR3 consists of 12 residues. The V end lost 7 bases, the J end lost 2 bases, and 8 bases lay between the germline ends. Germline CDR1 reads WSHSY; CDR2 reads SAAADI.

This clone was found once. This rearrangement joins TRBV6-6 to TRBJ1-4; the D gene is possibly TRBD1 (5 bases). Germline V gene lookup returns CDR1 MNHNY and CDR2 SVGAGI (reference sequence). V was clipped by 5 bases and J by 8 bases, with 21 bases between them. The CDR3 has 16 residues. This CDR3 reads CASSPGRALMREKLFF. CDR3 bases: TGTGCCAGCAGTCCGGGACGGGCCTTAATGAGAGAAAAACTGTTTTTT.

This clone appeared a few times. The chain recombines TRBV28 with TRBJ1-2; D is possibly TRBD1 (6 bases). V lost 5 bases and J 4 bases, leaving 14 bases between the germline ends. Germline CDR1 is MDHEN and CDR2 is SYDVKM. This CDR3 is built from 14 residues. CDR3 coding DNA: TGTGCCAGCAGTCCCAAGCGCAGGGGCTATGGCTACACCTTC. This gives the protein CASSPKRRGYGYTF.

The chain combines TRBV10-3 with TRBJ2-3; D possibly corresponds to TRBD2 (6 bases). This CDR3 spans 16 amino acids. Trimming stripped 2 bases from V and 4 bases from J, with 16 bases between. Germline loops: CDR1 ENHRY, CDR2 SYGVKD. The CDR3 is CAISEGTSFGADTQYF. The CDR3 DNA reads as TGTGCCATCAGTGAGGGCACTAGCTTTGGGGCAGATACGCAGTATTTT.

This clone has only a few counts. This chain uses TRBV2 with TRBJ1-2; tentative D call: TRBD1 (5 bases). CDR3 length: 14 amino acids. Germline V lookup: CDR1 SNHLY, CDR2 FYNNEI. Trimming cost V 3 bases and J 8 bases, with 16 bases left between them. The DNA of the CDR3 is TGTGCCAGCAGTGACCCATCCAGGGCCGGGGGCTACACCTTC. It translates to CASSDPSRAGGYTF.

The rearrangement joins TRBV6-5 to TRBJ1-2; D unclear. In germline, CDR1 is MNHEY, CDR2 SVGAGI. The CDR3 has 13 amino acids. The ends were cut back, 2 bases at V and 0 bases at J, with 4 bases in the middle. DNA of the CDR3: TGTGCCAGCAGTTACCAGACTAACTATGGCTACACCTTC. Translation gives CASSYQTNYGYTF.

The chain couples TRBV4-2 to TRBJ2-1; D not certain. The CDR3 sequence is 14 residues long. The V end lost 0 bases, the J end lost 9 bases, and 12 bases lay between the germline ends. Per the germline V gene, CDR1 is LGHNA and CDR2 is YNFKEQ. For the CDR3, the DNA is TGTGCCAGCAGCCAAGATATGCTTTTGGGTGAGCAGTTCTTC. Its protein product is CASSQDMLLGEQFF.

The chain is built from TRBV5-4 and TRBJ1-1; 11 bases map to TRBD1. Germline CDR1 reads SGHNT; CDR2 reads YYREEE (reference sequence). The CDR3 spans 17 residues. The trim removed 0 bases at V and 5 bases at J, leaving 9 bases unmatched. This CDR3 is CASSLARDRGKGTEAFF. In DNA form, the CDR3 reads TGTGCCAGCAGCTTGGCCCGGGACAGGGGGAAAGGGACTGAAGCTTTCTTT.

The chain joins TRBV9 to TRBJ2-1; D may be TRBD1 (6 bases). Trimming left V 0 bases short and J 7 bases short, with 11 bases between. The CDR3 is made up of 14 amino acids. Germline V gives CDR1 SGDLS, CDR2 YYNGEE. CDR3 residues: CASSVATRGNEQFF. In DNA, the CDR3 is TGTGCCAGCAGCGTAGCTACTAGGGGGAATGAGCAGTTCTTC. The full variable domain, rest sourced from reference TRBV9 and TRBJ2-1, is DSGVTQTPKHLITATGQRVTLRCSPRSGDLSVYWYQQSLDQGLQFLIQYYNGEERAKGNILERFSAQQFPDLHSELNLSSLELGDSALYFCASSVATRGNEQFFGPGTRLTVL.

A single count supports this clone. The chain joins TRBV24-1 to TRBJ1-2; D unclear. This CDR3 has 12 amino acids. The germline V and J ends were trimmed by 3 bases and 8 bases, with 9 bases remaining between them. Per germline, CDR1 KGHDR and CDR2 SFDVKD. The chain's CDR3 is CATSDTFAGYTF. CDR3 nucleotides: TGTGCCACCAGTGATACCTTCGCGGGCTACACCTTC.

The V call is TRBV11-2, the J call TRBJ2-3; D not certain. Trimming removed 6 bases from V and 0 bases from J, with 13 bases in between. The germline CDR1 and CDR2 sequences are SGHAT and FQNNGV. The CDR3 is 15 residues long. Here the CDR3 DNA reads TGTGCCAGCAGTTTAAACACAGAAAGCACAGATACGCAGTATTTT. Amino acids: CASSLNTESTDTQYF.

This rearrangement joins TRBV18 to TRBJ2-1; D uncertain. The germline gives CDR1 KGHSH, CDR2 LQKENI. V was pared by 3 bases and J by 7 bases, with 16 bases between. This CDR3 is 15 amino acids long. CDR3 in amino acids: CASSPRTLGLNEQFF. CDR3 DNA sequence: TGTGCCAGCTCACCCCGGACCCTGGGGTTAAATGAGCAGTTCTTC.

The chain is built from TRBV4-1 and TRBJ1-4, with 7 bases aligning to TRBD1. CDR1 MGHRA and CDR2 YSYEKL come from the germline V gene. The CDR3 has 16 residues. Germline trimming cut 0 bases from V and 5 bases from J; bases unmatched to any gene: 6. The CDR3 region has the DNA TGCGCCAGCAGCCAAGAGGGGGACAGACCGAATGAAAAACTGTTTTTT. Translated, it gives CASSQEGDRPNEKLFF.

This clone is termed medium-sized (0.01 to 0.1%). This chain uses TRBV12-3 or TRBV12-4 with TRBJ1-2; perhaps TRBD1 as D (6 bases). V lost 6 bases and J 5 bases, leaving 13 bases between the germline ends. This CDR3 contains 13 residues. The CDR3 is CASRDRNLYGYTF. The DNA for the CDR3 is TGTGCCAGCAGAGACAGGAACTTGTATGGCTACACCTTC.

The CDR3 is CASSLAAGNYNEQFF. In DNA, the CDR3 is TGCGCCAGCAGCTTGGCGGCAGGGAACTACAATGAGCAGTTCTTC. This chain links TRBV5-1 with TRBJ2-1, with TRBD1 as a possible D gene (5 bases). CDR1 and CDR2 (germline): SGHRS, YFSETQ. This CDR3 is 15 amino acids long. Trimming pared 0 bases from V and 3 bases from J, leaving 10 bases between.

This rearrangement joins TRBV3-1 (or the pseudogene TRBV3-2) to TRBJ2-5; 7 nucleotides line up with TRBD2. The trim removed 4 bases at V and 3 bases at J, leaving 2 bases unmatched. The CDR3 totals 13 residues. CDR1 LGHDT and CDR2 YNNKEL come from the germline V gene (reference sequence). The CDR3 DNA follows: TGTGCCAGCAGCCTCACTAGCGAAGAGACCCAGTACTTC. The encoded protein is CASSLTSEETQYF.